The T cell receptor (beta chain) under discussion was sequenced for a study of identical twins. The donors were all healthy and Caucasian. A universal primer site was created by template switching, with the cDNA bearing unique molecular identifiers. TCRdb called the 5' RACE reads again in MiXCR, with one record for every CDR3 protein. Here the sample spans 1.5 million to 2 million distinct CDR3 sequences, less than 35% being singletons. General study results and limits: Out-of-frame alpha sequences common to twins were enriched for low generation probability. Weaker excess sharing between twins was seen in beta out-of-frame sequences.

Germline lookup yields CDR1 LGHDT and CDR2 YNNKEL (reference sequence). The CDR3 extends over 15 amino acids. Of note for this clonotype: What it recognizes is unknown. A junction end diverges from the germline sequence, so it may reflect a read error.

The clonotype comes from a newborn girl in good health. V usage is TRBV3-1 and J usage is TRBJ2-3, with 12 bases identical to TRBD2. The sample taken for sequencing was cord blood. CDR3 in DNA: TGTGCCGGCAGGGGCAGACTAGCGGGAGCAGATACGCAGTATTTT. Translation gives CAGRGRLAGADTQYF.